Following are 27 T cell receptor beta chains from one sample sequenced in a study of T cells after yellow fever vaccination (dated by TCRdb to about 2019). According to the study, the label for this sample's treatment or condition signals: live attenuated yellow fever vaccine strain. The method was 5' RACE. Sequenced on an Illumina NovaSeq 6000. Starting from the raw public reads, TCRdb applied fastp trimming at Q25, assembled clones with MiXCR and retained in-frame beta chains. Every CDR3 protein is listed once, alongside the most common genes and DNA of its rows. The sample contains about 300,000 distinct CDR3 sequences, about 4% of them found a single time. 20% to 25% of the sample belongs to the ten largest clones. This material consisted of PBMCs, taken 5 days after the yellow fever booster vaccination. The source is a young man who received the YFV17D yellow fever vaccine.

This clonotype was picked up many times. The V and J genes are TRBV5-1 and TRBJ2-1; D gene unclear. The length of the CDR3 is 14 residues. Germline assignment: CDR1 SGHRS and CDR2 YFSETQ. V lost 0 bases to trimming and J lost 5 bases, with 9 bases between them. DNA of the CDR3: TGCGCCAGCAGCTTGGTTGGACCCAACAATGAGCAGTTCTTC. This translates into CASSLVGPNNEQFF.

V gene TRBV27 combines with J gene TRBJ2-3; unclear D gene. This CDR3 is built from 17 residues. The V end was cut by 8 bases, the J end by 6 bases, with 27 bases between. In germline, CDR1 is MNHEY, CDR2 SMNVEV (reference sequence). CDR3 sequence: CASRPKGLLFPSDTQYF. The CDR3 DNA reads TGTGCCAGCCGGCCCAAGGGCCTCTTGTTCCCGTCGGATACGCAGTATTTT.

On this clonotype: One junction end does not reproduce the germline sequence, and a read error may be involved. This sequence joins TRBV9 and TRBJ1-2, with D tentatively TRBD1 (5 bases). CDR1 and CDR2 from the germline V gene are SGDLS and YYNGEE. This CDR3 contains 13 residues. The CDR3, as DNA: TGCGCGAGCCGGGGGGAGGGGATCTATGGCTACACCTTC. It translates to CASRGEGIYGYTF.

The chain recombines TRBV5-6 with TRBJ1-1; 10 bases map to TRBD1. The CDR3 runs 15 residues. V dropped 1 base and J dropped 7; count of bases not matched to a gene: 7. CDR1 and CDR2 (germline): SGHDT, YYEEEE. This chain's CDR3 is CASSLQRTGGNEAFF. CDR3 DNA: TGTGCCAGCAGCTTGCAACGGACAGGGGGAAATGAAGCTTTCTTT.

This clonotype was recorded a few times. The J gene is TRBJ1-6, the V gene TRBV6-6, with D possibly matching TRBD1 (6 bases). The CDR3 runs 14 residues. V gave up 4 bases and J gave up 9 bases, with 13 bases separating them. Germline assignment: CDR1 MNHNY and CDR2 SVGAGI (reference sequence). For the CDR3, the DNA is TGTGCCAGCAGTTTTAGACAGGAGAGTTCACCCCTCCACTTT. It translates to CASSFRQESSPLHF.

This clonotype was seen repeatedly, ten times or more. The rearrangement uses TRBV5-1 and TRBJ2-5; D ambiguous. V was clipped by 6 bases and J by 4 bases, with 10 bases between them. CDR3 length equals 12 residues. The V gene's germline CDR1 is SGHRS and CDR2 YFSETQ. The DNA of the CDR3 is TGCGCCAGCAATGACGGGTTAGAGACCCAGTACTTC. Amino acids: CASNDGLETQYF.

This clonotype was counted only a few times. This chain uses TRBV5-1 with TRBJ2-1; weak D call: TRBD2 (5 bases). The CDR3 covers 16 residues. Germline values: CDR1 SGHRS, CDR2 YFSETQ. The germline V and J ends were trimmed by 1 base and 0 bases, with 11 bases remaining between them. The CDR3 sequence: CASSLWRASSYNEQFF. Here the CDR3 DNA reads TGCGCCAGCAGCTTGTGGCGGGCAAGCTCCTACAATGAGCAGTTCTTC.

The chain couples TRBV5-1 to TRBJ2-5, with 9 bases fitting TRBD2. Germline CDR1 and CDR2: SGHRS and YFSETQ. Trimming at V came to 0 bases and at J to 5 bases, leaving 5 bases not matched to a gene. This CDR3 is 15 amino acids long. CDR3 region: CASSLGGTSRETQYF. Written as DNA, the CDR3 is TGCGCCAGCAGCTTGGGGGGGACTAGCCGGGAGACCCAGTACTTC.

The CDR3 nucleotides read TGTGCCAGCAGCCTGTGGGGGGAGAGCACAGATACGCAGTATTTT. Translation gives CASSLWGESTDTQYF. The rearrangement joins TRBV14 to TRBJ2-3; TRBD2 is a possible D gene (6 bases). Germline V gene lookup returns CDR1 SGHDN and CDR2 FVKESK. The CDR3 has 15 amino acids. The ends were cut back, 4 bases at V and 0 bases at J, with 11 bases in the middle.

The chain joins TRBV7-2 to TRBJ1-3; D perhaps matches TRBD1 (5 bases). This CDR3 has 16 amino acids. Germline CDR1 and CDR2: SGHTA and FQGNSA. Trimming shortened V by 1 base and J by 0 bases, and 10 bases separated the two germline ends. The CDR3 region is CASSLERGGSGNTIYF. Here the CDR3 DNA reads TGTGCCAGCAGCTTAGAACGGGGGGGCTCTGGAAACACCATATATTTT.

V is TRBV18 and J is TRBJ2-3, with unresolved D. CDR3 length: 17 amino acids. Germline V gene data show CDR1 as KGHSH and CDR2 as LQKENI. Deletions cut 6 bases from V and 3 bases from J, with 22 bases between. Here the CDR3 DNA reads TGTGCCAGCTCCTTATCAGGTAGCATGGGAAGAACAGATACGCAGTATTTT. As protein: CASSLSGSMGRTDTQYF.

This clonotype was counted a few times. V gene TRBV7-2 combines with J gene TRBJ2-7; D is unresolved. The V end was cut by 5 bases, the J end by 2 bases, with 10 bases between. The CDR3 is 13 residues long. The germline V gene has CDR1 SGHTA and CDR2 FQGNSA. The CDR3 loop is CASSTVPAYEQYF. CDR3 bases: TGTGCCAGCAGCACGGTCCCAGCCTACGAGCAGTACTTC. Full variable domain (rest looked up from reference TRBV7-2 and TRBJ2-7): GAGVSQSPSNKVTEKGKDVELRCDPISGHTALYWYRQSLGQGLEFLIYFQGNSAPDKSGLPSDRFSAERTGGSVSTLTIQRTQQEDSAVYLCASSTVPAYEQYFGPGTRLTVT.

This clonotype was found a few times. This sequence joins TRBV10-3 and TRBJ2-3, with TRBD2 matching 9 bases. This CDR3 comprises 13 residues. Unmatched junction bases numbered 3, after V lost 9 bases and J lost 2 bases. The germline V gene has CDR1 ENHRY and CDR2 SYGVKD. The DNA for the CDR3 is TGTGCCATTGCGGGGGGGGCCACAGATACGCAGTATTTT. Translation: CAIAGGATDTQYF.

Only a few counts were recorded for this clonotype. The chain has TRBV4-3 and TRBJ2-3; D may correspond to TRBD1 or TRBD2 (5 bases each). The V and J ends lost 0 bases and 5 bases respectively, with 15 bases between them. Germline values: CDR1 LGHNA, CDR2 YSLEER. The CDR3 spans 16 residues. The CDR3 is CASSQDPGSGLDTQYF. The CDR3 DNA reads as TGCGCCAGCAGCCAAGATCCAGGGTCGGGATTAGATACGCAGTATTTT.

There are many counts of this clonotype. The CDR3, as DNA: TGTGCCATCAGTTCTCCTTTAGCCAAAAACATTCAGTACTTC. Translation: CAISSPLAKNIQYF. The chain couples TRBV10-3 to TRBJ2-4; D is undetermined. From germline, CDR1 is ENHRY and CDR2 SYGVKD. V was shortened by 5 bases and J by 0 bases, with 8 bases between the two germline ends. CDR3 length: 14 amino acids.

This clonotype has a count of ten or more. The rearrangement links TRBV9 to TRBJ2-2; 8 bases line up with TRBD2. Per germline, CDR1 SGDLS and CDR2 YYNGEE. The V segment lost 2 bases and the J segment 3 bases; nucleotides outside the gene matches: 6. There are 16 residues in the CDR3. CDR3 bases: TGTGCCAGCAGCGTGACGGGGGGGCATCACACCGGGGAGCTGTTTTTT. It encodes CASSVTGGHHTGELFF.

As concerns this clonotype: A much larger clone differs by one base, so this may be a read error. The CDR3 sequence is CAISEQNTGELFF. CDR3 sequence (DNA): TGTGCCATCAGTGAGCAGAACACCGGGGAGCTGTTTTTT. This chain links TRBV10-3 with TRBJ2-2; D is undetermined. Looked up from germline, CDR1 is ENHRY and CDR2 is SYGVKD. V was trimmed by 2 bases and J by 1 base, leaving 2 bases between them. This CDR3 has 13 residues.

This chain joins TRBV7-9 and TRBJ2-7; D is unclear. V dropped 4 bases and J dropped 0 bases, with 4 bases sitting between them. This CDR3 spans 12 amino acids. CDR1 is SEHNR, CDR2 FQNEAQ, per germline (reference sequence). The DNA for the CDR3 is TGTGCCAGCAGCTCAGCCTCCTACGAGCAGTACTTC. It encodes CASSSASYEQYF.

This clonotype was seen repeatedly, ten times or more. This chain links TRBV10-3 with TRBJ2-7; D possibly corresponds to TRBD2 (6 bases). The CDR3 is 14 amino acids. The germline gives CDR1 ENHRY, CDR2 SYGVKD. The V gene lost 3 bases and the J gene lost 1 base, with 10 bases spanning the gap. The CDR3 DNA sequence: TGTGCCATCAGTGATCCGGGACTGTCCTACGAGCAGTACTTC. Protein product: CAISDPGLSYEQYF.

This clonotype was detected a few times. The rearrangement joins TRBV7-2 to TRBJ2-2; D is unresolved. The V gene's germline CDR1 is SGHTA and CDR2 FQGNSA. This CDR3 spans 12 amino acids. The V end was cut by 7 bases, the J end by 4 bases, with 7 bases between. CDR3 bases: TGTGCCAGCACCCCTTTCACCGGGGAGCTGTTTTTT. Its translation is CASTPFTGELFF.

This clonotype came up a few times. V and J are TRBV20-1 and TRBJ2-7; TRBD1 agrees at 11 bases. With 0 bases clipped from V and 9 bases from J, the junction kept 13 bases outside the gene matches. The CDR3 spans 16 residues. Germline V gene lookup returns CDR1 DFQATT and CDR2 SNEGSKA (reference sequence). CDR3 coding DNA: TGCAGTGCTAGAGATCGGCTCCGGGACAGGGGGAGTGGGCAGTACTTC. Translating it yields CSARDRLRDRGSGQYF.

This clonotype came up a few times. The J gene is TRBJ2-3, the V gene TRBV28; D is possibly TRBD2 (5 bases). The germline V gene has CDR1 MDHEN and CDR2 SYDVKM. The CDR3 sequence is 17 residues long. Trimming shortened V by 1 base and J by 1 base, and 15 bases separated the two germline ends. DNA for the CDR3: TGTGCCAGCAGTTTATCCGGTCGGGGTGCGGGCACAGATACGCAGTATTTT. This gives the protein CASSLSGRGAGTDTQYF.

The chain joins TRBV9 to TRBJ2-3; TRBD2 agrees at 10 bases. The CDR3 loop spans 20 amino acids. The V and J ends lost 4 bases and 0 bases, in that order; junction bases with no gene match: 17. CDR1 and CDR2 from the germline V gene are SGDLS and YYNGEE. CDR3: CASSPRGLIAGGLSTDTQYF. CDR3 bases: TGTGCCAGCAGCCCAAGGGGGTTGATAGCGGGGGGACTTAGCACAGATACGCAGTATTTT.

In its sample, this clonotype was seen many times. This chain uses TRBV10-3 with TRBJ2-7; 7 bases line up with TRBD1. V was clipped by 4 bases and J by 6 bases; unmatched bases: 6. Germline V gene sequence: CDR1 ENHRY, CDR2 SYGVKD. The CDR3 spans 13 residues. The CDR3 DNA sequence: TGTGCCATCAGTGGGCAGGGGGTTGCCGAGCAGTACGTC. Protein: CAISGQGVAEQYV.

This clonotype appeared once. V gene TRBV18 combines with J gene TRBJ1-1; maybe TRBD1 (5 bases). Trimming stripped 0 bases from V and 4 bases from J, with 12 bases between. This CDR3 region has 15 residues. Germline V gene lookup returns CDR1 KGHSH and CDR2 LQKENI. CDR3 region: CASSPPTGRRTEAFF. CDR3 sequence (DNA): TGTGCCAGCTCACCACCGACGGGGCGACGCACTGAAGCTTTCTTT. The entire variable domain, with the rest obtained from reference TRBV18 and TRBJ1-1, is as follows: NAGVMQNPRHLVRRRGQEARLRCSPMKGHSHVYWYRQLPEEGLKFMVYLQKENIIDESGMPKERFSAEFPKEGPSILRIQQVVRGDSAAYFCASSPPTGRRTEAFFGQGTRLTVV.

The chain links TRBV5-1 to TRBJ2-3; TRBD1 matches at 11 bases. Trimming removed 0 bases from V and 2 bases from J; junction bases left unmatched: 8. Germline values: CDR1 SGHRS, CDR2 YFSETQ. The CDR3 loop spans 18 amino acids. The CDR3 region has the DNA TGCGCCAGCAGCTTGGTCGGCGGGACAGGGGGTGTCACAGATACGCAGTATTTT. As protein: CASSLVGGTGGVTDTQYF.

V gene TRBV5-8 combines with J gene TRBJ2-5, with D perhaps given as TRBD1 or TRBD2 (5 bases each). V shed 1 base and J shed 2 bases, with 12 bases lying between them. CDR3 length: 15 residues. CDR1 and CDR2 (germline): SGHTS, YDEGEE. The CDR3 is CASSLFVGEQETQYF. The CDR3 DNA sequence: TGTGCCAGCAGCTTGTTTGTAGGGGAGCAAGAGACCCAGTACTTC.